These T cell receptor beta chains were read from a single sample in a study of T cells in Graves' hyperthyroidism and ophthalmopathy. TCRdb itself ran the multiplex PCR reads through MiXCR, one entry per CDR3 protein. This table has 700,000 or so distinct CDR3 sequences, around 15% appearing once. Sequenced: blood. Receptors originate from a man aged 18-30 years with Graves' hyperthyroidism. Both conserved end residues are part of each CDR3. A D gene is named only where the DNA matches it firmly. Some rows have no size entry. The others give once, few or many, or a class for an expanded clone.

clone_size: many
j_call: TRBJ2-1
v_call: TRBV3-1
d_call: -
cdr3_nt: TGTGCCAGCAGCCACGAGTGGAGCTCCTACAATGAGCAGTTCTTC
cdr3_aa: CASSHEWSSYNEQFF

clone_size: few
j_call: TRBJ2-1
v_call: TRBV20-1
d_call: TRBD2
cdr3_nt: TGCAGTGCTAGACCACTAGCGGGAGGACACAATGAGCAGTTCTTC
cdr3_aa: CSARPLAGGHNEQFF

clone_size: few
j_call: TRBJ1-5
v_call: TRBV6-1
d_call: -
cdr3_nt: TGTGCCAGCATCCAAGGGGTCGGTCAGCCCCAGCATTTT
cdr3_aa: CASIQGVGQPQHF

clone_size: -
j_call: TRBJ2-2
v_call: TRBV29-1
d_call: TRBD1
cdr3_nt: TGCAGCGTTGAGGACAGGGGGGCCGGGGAGCTGTTTTTT
cdr3_aa: CSVEDRGAGELFF

clone_size: -
j_call: TRBJ1-5
v_call: TRBV6-1
d_call: TRBD1
cdr3_nt: TGTGCCAGCAGTTTCCGGGACAGGGGTTCTGGCAATCAGCCCCAGCATTTT
cdr3_aa: CASSFRDRGSGNQPQHF

clone_size: -
j_call: TRBJ1-1
v_call: TRBV19
d_call: -
cdr3_nt: TGTGGCAGTAGTATCCGGGATTCCACTGAAGCTTTCTTT
cdr3_aa: CGSSIRDSTEAFF

clone_size: -
j_call: TRBJ1-1
v_call: TRBV5-5
d_call: -
cdr3_nt: TGTGCCAGCAGCTGGACGAACACTGAAGCTTTCTTT
cdr3_aa: CASSWTNTEAFF

clone_size: many
j_call: TRBJ2-3
v_call: TRBV20-1
d_call: TRBD2
cdr3_nt: TGCAGTGCTAGGGGAGGGAGAACAGATACGCAGTATTTT
cdr3_aa: CSARGGRTDTQYF

clone_size: -
j_call: TRBJ2-1
v_call: TRBV6-1
d_call: -
cdr3_nt: TGTGCCAGCAGTGAAGTAGGAAATGAGCAGTTCTTC
cdr3_aa: CASSEVGNEQFF

clone_size: few
j_call: TRBJ2-3
v_call: TRBV7-8
d_call: TRBD1
cdr3_nt: TGTGCCAGCAGCTTAGCGGCTAGGGGGCGGGATACGCAGTATTTT
cdr3_aa: CASSLAARGRDTQYF

clone_size: few
j_call: TRBJ2-1
v_call: TRBV13
d_call: TRBD2
cdr3_nt: TGTGCCAGCAGCCTGACTAGCGGGTTATACAATGAGCAGTTCTTC
cdr3_aa: CASSLTSGLYNEQFF

clone_size: many
j_call: TRBJ2-1
v_call: TRBV28
d_call: -
cdr3_nt: TGTGCCAGCAGCCCGAGGGCGCCCTCCTCTAATGAGCAGTTCTTC
cdr3_aa: CASSPRAPSSNEQFF

clone_size: many
j_call: TRBJ2-2
v_call: TRBV2
d_call: -
cdr3_nt: TGTGCCAGCAGCCCCGATGACACCGGGGAGCTGTTTTTT
cdr3_aa: CASSPDDTGELFF

clone_size: -
j_call: TRBJ1-1
v_call: TRBV6-5
d_call: -
cdr3_nt: TGTGCCAGCAGTTACACGGTAGCGGAAGCTTTCTTT
cdr3_aa: CASSYTVAEAFF

clone_size: few
j_call: TRBJ2-7
v_call: TRBV11-1
d_call: -
cdr3_nt: TGTGCCAGCAGCTCGCGACAGAGCTCCTACGAGCAGTACTTC
cdr3_aa: CASSSRQSSYEQYF

clone_size: many
j_call: TRBJ2-1
v_call: TRBV6-1
d_call: TRBD1
cdr3_nt: TGTGCCAGCAGCTACGACAGGGCCTCCTACAATGAGCAGTTCTTC
cdr3_aa: CASSYDRASYNEQFF

clone_size: -
j_call: TRBJ2-7
v_call: TRBV7-6
d_call: TRBD1
cdr3_nt: TGTGCCAGCAGCTTAACCCCCGACAGGGGTTACGAGCAGTACTTC
cdr3_aa: CASSLTPDRGYEQYF

clone_size: few
j_call: TRBJ1-5
v_call: TRBV16
d_call: TRBD1
cdr3_nt: TGTGCCAGCAGCCCCCCCGGGACAGGGGGTCAGCCCCAGCATTTT
cdr3_aa: CASSPPGTGGQPQHF